The subject of this entry is one TCR beta chain. Its specificity is not known. The data derive from a study of cytomegalovirus exposure and HLA in healthy donors. General study points: Donors were assumed by presence/absence analyses to have roughly uniform sequencing depth.

Primers included in the PCR were 60 Vbeta and 13 Jbeta primers. This table comes from immunoSEQ multiplex PCR, and its TCRdb copy is limited to in-frame clones, with some not included. The data show about 160,000 clones, about 81% seen once. CDR1 is WSHSY, CDR2 SAAADI, per germline. This CDR3 spans 14 amino acids. J lost 7 bases, V lost 6 bases, and 3 bases had no gene match. This TCR came from a girl aged 10-17 years in good health and CMV-seropositive. The sequenced material came from PBMCs. V gene TRBV10-2 combines with J gene TRBJ2-7; 16 positions agree with TRBD2. DNA for the CDR3: TGCGCCAGCAGGTTGGGACTAGCGGGAGGGGAGCAGTACTTC. Translated, it gives CASRLGLAGGEQYF.